This section outlines one TCR beta chain sequence together with its context. Its antigen is not known. The data derive from a study of T cell repertoires in cytomegalovirus infection. Across the whole study: HLA-B-restricted CMV epitopes that are well studied were used alongside recently identified HLA-C-restricted ones.

The V end was cut by 0 bases, the J end by 3 bases, with 12 bases between. Per germline, CDR1 MNHEY and CDR2 SMNVEV (reference sequence). This CDR3 has 15 amino acids. A single record per CDR3 protein comes from TCRdb applying MiXCR to the reads. Among fewer than 900,000 distinct CDR3 sequences listed, almost 30% were seen once. The specimen comprised cultured CD8+ T cells from PBMCs, sampled from culture after CMV antigen stimulation. This clonotype was sampled from a human donor in good health (CMV status not recorded). Some clones in this sample may be carry-over from other donors' samples. The chain employs TRBV27 and TRBJ2-7, with a possible D match to TRBD1 (7 bases). The CDR3 sequence: CASSLSVRGDYEQYF. In DNA, the CDR3 is TGTGCCAGCAGTTTATCGGTCAGGGGGGACTACGAGCAGTACTTC.